This is a list of T cell receptor beta chains from one sample in a study of blood T cell repertoires in COVID-19. Profiling relied on immunoSEQ multiplex PCR, and the TCRdb table lists in-frame clones only, not all of them. This table has 200,000 to 250,000 clones, around 86% appearing once. Sequencing input: peripheral blood. The origin of the receptors is a woman older than 75 with COVID-19, enrolled during active disease. Each CDR3 is given with its conserved first and last residue. D genes are given only for firm matches. Not all rows give a size; the values are once, few, many and, for expanded clones, a class.

clone_size	d_call	v_call	j_call	cdr3_aa	cdr3_nt
NA	TRBD2	TRBV5-1	TRBJ2-1	CASSRDGRVQFF	TGCGCCAGCAGCCGGGACGGGAGGGTGCAGTTCTTC
once	NA	TRBV29-1	TRBJ1-2	CSAGSGDDGYTF	TGCAGCGCGGGATCAGGGGATGATGGCTACACCTTC
NA	NA	TRBV7-8	TRBJ1-1	CASSWDTNTEAFF	TGTGCCAGCAGCTGGGACACTAACACTGAAGCTTTCTTT
NA	TRBD2	TRBV30	TRBJ2-5	CAWSAGGGETQYF	TGTGCCTGGAGTGCGGGGGGTGGGGAGACCCAGTACTTC
NA	NA	TRBV7-9	TRBJ1-4	CASSLRGEANEKLFF	TGTGCCAGCAGCTTACGCGGGGAAGCTAATGAAAAACTGTTTTTT
medium-sized	TRBD1	TRBV9	TRBJ1-2	CASSPGQGAYGYTF	TGTGCCAGCAGCCCCGGACAGGGGGCCTATGGCTACACCTTC
NA	NA	TRBV1	TRBJ2-1	CTSSQDRASGGDNEQFF	TGCACCAGCAGCCAAGATCGGGCTAGCGGGGGGGACAATGAGCAGTTCTTC
few	NA	TRBV28	TRBJ1-4	CASSSSVGQNEKLFF	TGTGCCAGCAGTTCGTCCGTTGGACAGAATGAAAAACTGTTTTTT
NA	TRBD2	TRBV7-8	TRBJ2-7	CASSSGLAYEQYF	TGTGCCAGCAGCTCAGGACTAGCCTACGAGCAGTACTTC
NA	TRBD1	TRBV7-9	TRBJ1-2	CASSTTGAVDGYTF	TGTGCCAGCAGCACAACAGGGGCCGTAGATGGCTACACCTTC
NA	TRBD2	TRBV6-6	TRBJ2-4	CASSGGTLAKNIQYF	TGTGCCAGCAGCGGGGGGACTCTAGCCAAAAACATTCAGTACTTC
NA	TRBD2	TRBV5-1	TRBJ2-3	CASSLATSGGSDTQYF	TGCGCCAGCAGCTTGGCGACTAGCGGGGGTTCAGATACGCAGTATTTT
NA	TRBD1	TRBV7-2	TRBJ1-4	CASSLGGGAEKLFF	TGTGCCAGCAGCTTAGGAGGGGGCGCAGAAAAACTGTTTTTT
once	TRBD1	TRBV5-1	TRBJ1-1	CASSPRQGINTEAFF	TGCGCCAGCAGCCCCCGACAGGGGATAAACACTGAAGCTTTCTTT
NA	TRBD1	TRBV27	TRBJ2-1	CASRTRDSSYNEQFF	TGTGCCAGCAGGACTCGGGACAGCTCCTACAATGAGCAGTTCTTC
NA	NA	TRBV29-1	TRBJ1-1	CSIRTANTEAFF	TGCAGTATAAGGACAGCGAACACTGAAGCTTTCTTT
once	NA	TRBV2	TRBJ2-5	CASEGGGQETQYF	TGTGCCAGCGAGGGAGGGGGCCAAGAGACCCAGTACTTC
NA	TRBD2	TRBV28	TRBJ2-5	CASTGTSGGYTKTQYF	TGTGCCAGCACCGGGACTAGCGGGGGGTATACGAAGACCCAGTACTTC
NA	NA	TRBV7-8	TRBJ2-7	CASSLVGGTKGYEQYF	TGTGCCAGCAGCTTAGTCGGGGGTACCAAGGGTTACGAGCAGTACTTC
once	NA	TRBV29-1	TRBJ1-4	CSVDTGGLTNEKLFF	TGCAGCGTGGACACAGGTGGCTTAACTAATGAAAAACTGTTTTTT
NA	TRBD1	TRBV18	TRBJ1-2	CASSPQGQGTNYGYTF	TGTGCCAGCTCACCACAGGGACAGGGGACGAACTATGGCTACACCTTC
few	NA	TRBV5-1	TRBJ2-1	CASSLAPDNEQFF	TGCGCCAGCAGCTTGGCCCCCGACAATGAGCAGTTCTTC
NA	NA	TRBV5-1	TRBJ2-2	CASSLAPVTSTGELFF	TGCGCCAGCAGCTTGGCCCCAGTAACGTCCACCGGGGAGCTGTTTTTT
NA	NA	TRBV18	TRBJ2-3	CASSPGAGDTQYF	TGTGCCAGCTCACCAGGGGCAGGGGATACGCAGTATTTT
NA	TRBD2	TRBV3-1/TRBV3-2	TRBJ2-3	CASSQGGTSGADTQYF	TGTGCCAGCAGCCAAGGGGGGACTAGCGGGGCAGATACGCAGTATTTT
few	TRBD1	TRBV5-1	TRBJ1-4	CASSLRATGGDEKLFF	TGCGCCAGCAGCCTGCGCGCTACAGGGGGTGATGAAAAACTGTTTTTT
NA	NA	TRBV5-4	TRBJ2-5	CASSSRQVLGETQYF	TGTGCCAGCAGCTCCCGACAGGTTCTTGGGGAGACCCAGTACTTC
NA	NA	TRBV7-9	TRBJ1-1	CASSLAVAGQTEAFF	TGTGCCAGCAGCTTAGCGGTCGCAGGGCAAACTGAAGCTTTCTTT
NA	NA	TRBV9	TRBJ1-5	CASSVEQGGQPQHF	TGTGCCAGCAGCGTAGAACAGGGCGGCCAGCCCCAGCATTTT
NA	NA	TRBV28	TRBJ2-7	CASSSPGRGGTYEQYF	TGTGCCAGCAGCTCACCAGGCCGAGGCGGGACCTACGAGCAGTACTTC
NA	NA	TRBV12-2	TRBJ1-2	CASRLDPQDNNYGYTF	TGTGCAAGTCGCTTAGACCCCCAGGACAACAACTATGGCTACACCTTC
NA	NA	TRBV7-7	TRBJ2-5	CASSFSGQETQYF	TGTGCTAGCAGCTTCTCCGGTCAAGAGACCCAGTACTTC
few	NA	TRBV19	TRBJ1-5	CASSTLDTTLNQPQHF	TGTGCCAGTAGTACCCTCGACACCACCTTGAATCAGCCCCAGCATTTT
few	NA	TRBV5-1	TRBJ2-2	CASSRPNRAGELFF	TGCGCCAGCAGCCGCCCAAACAGAGCCGGGGAGCTGTTTTTT
NA	NA	TRBV4-2	TRBJ2-6	CASSQATSASGANVLTF	TGTGCCAGCAGCCAAGCTACCAGCGCCTCTGGGGCCAACGTCCTGACTTTC
NA	NA	TRBV6-5	TRBJ1-1	CASSYLRNTEAFF	TGTGCCAGCAGTTACCTTCGGAACACTGAAGCTTTCTTT
NA	NA	TRBV2	TRBJ1-3	CASSGEGLAGNTIYF	TGTGCCAGCAGTGGGGAGGGGCTCGCTGGAAACACCATATATTTT
NA	NA	TRBV6-1	TRBJ1-2	CASSDGVNYGYTF	TGTGCCAGCAGTGACGGAGTTAACTATGGCTACACCTTC
NA	NA	TRBV5-4	TRBJ1-5	CASSLQGRSGPQHF	TGTGCCAGCAGCTTGCAGGGCCGCTCGGGGCCCCAGCATTTT
NA	NA	TRBV18	TRBJ1-3	CASSYGSGNTIYF	TGTGCCAGCTCGTACGGCTCTGGAAACACCATATATTTT
few	NA	TRBV25-1	TRBJ1-3	CASSRGYSGNTIYF	TGTGCCAGCAGCAGGGGTTATTCTGGAAACACCATATATTTT
once	NA	TRBV2	TRBJ2-3	CASSAGLTTDTQYF	TGTGCCAGCAGCGCAGGACTTACCACAGATACGCAGTATTTT
NA	NA	TRBV30	TRBJ2-3	CAWSHLGQPSDTQYF	TGTGCCTGGAGCCATCTTGGACAGCCCTCAGATACGCAGTATTTT
NA	NA	TRBV28	TRBJ1-5	CASRFFSNQPQHF	TGTGCCAGCAGGTTCTTTAGCAATCAGCCCCAGCATTTT
NA	TRBD2	TRBV7-6	TRBJ2-5	CASSLTRGAKTQYF	TGTGCCAGCAGCTTAACGCGGGGGGCTAAGACCCAGTACTTC
NA	TRBD1	TRBV7-9	TRBJ2-7	CASSLGTGTEQYF	TGTGCCAGCAGCTTAGGGACAGGGACCGAGCAGTACTTC
few	NA	TRBV7-2	TRBJ1-6	CASSRDTINSPLHF	TGTGCCAGCAGTCGGGACACTATAAATTCACCCCTCCACTTT
NA	NA	TRBV6-5	TRBJ2-5	CASRPRGETQYF	TGTGCCAGCAGGCCGAGAGGGGAGACCCAGTACTTC
NA	TRBD2	TRBV3-1/TRBV3-2	TRBJ2-5	CASSRRTSGGAETQYF	TGTGCCAGCAGCCGCAGGACTAGCGGGGGGGCAGAGACCCAGTACTTC
NA	NA	TRBV19	TRBJ1-2	CASSLTGYGYTF	TGTGCCAGTAGCCTTACGGGCTATGGCTACACCTTC
NA	TRBD2	TRBV19	TRBJ2-7	CASSVSSGTTYEQYF	TGTGCCAGTAGTGTCTCCTCCGGGACTACCTACGAGCAGTACTTC